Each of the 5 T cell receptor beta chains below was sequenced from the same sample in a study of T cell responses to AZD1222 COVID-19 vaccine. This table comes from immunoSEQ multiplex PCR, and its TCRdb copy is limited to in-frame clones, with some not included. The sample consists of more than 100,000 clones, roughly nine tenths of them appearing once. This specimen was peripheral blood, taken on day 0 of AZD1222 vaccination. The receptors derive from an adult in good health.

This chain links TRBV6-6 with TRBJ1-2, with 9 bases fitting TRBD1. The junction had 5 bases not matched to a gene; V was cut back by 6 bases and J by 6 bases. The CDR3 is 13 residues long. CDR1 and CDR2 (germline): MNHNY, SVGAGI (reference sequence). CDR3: CASRPGTGNGYTF. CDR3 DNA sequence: TGTGCCAGCAGGCCTGGGACAGGGAATGGCTACACCTTC.

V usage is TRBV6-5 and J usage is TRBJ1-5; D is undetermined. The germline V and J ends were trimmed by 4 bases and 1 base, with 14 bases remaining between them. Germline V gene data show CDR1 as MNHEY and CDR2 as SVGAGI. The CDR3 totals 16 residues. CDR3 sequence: CASSFGHQGSNQPQHF. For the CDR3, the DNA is TGTGCCAGCAGTTTCGGCCACCAAGGCAGCAATCAGCCCCAGCATTTT.

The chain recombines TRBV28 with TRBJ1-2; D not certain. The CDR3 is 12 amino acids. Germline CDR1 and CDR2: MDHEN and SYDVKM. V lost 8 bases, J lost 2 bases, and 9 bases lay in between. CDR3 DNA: TGTGCCAGCCTGACACCGAACTATGGCTACACCTTC. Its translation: CASLTPNYGYTF.

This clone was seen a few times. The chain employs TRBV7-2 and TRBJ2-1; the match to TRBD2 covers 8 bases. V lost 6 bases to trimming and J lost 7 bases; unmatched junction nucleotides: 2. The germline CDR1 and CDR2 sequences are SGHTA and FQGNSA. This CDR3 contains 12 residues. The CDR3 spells CASRLAVNEQFF. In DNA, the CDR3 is TGTGCCAGCAGACTAGCGGTAAATGAGCAGTTCTTC.

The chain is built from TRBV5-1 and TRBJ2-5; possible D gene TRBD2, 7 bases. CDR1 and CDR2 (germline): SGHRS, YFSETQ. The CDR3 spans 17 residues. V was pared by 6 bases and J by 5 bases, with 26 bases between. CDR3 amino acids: CASKGGGAGKSGETQYF. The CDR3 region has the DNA TGCGCCAGCAAAGGTGGGGGGGCAGGCAAGAGCGGGGAGACCCAGTACTTC.